This TCR beta chain was found in a study of T cell responses to AZD1222 COVID-19 vaccine. The assay was immunoSEQ multiplex PCR, and TCRdb's table has in-frame clones only and misses some. The sample yields approximately 150,000 clones, approximately 89% seen once. This clone was counted a few times. What it binds is not known. Study-wide findings and caveats: Donors were largely white British and mainly female; clonal diversity was possibly underestimated. Repertoire samples came only from after the peak T cell response.

This CDR3 contains 12 residues. Germline CDR1 reads GTSNPN; CDR2 reads SVGIG (reference sequence). V was trimmed by 1 base and J by 4 bases, leaving 4 bases between them. Sequenced here: peripheral blood, sampled on day 0 of AZD1222 vaccination. The receptor's source is an adult in good health. V is TRBV30 and J is TRBJ2-2; D uncertain. The CDR3 DNA follows: TGTGCCTGGAGTGCCAGCACCGGGGAGCTGTTTTTT. Translation: CAWSASTGELFF.